This T cell receptor beta chain was sequenced in a study of blood T cell repertoires in COVID-19. Per the germline V gene, CDR1 is LGHDT and CDR2 is YNNKEL (reference sequence). V lost 1 base to trimming and J lost 7 bases, with 11 bases between them. The CDR3 contains 14 residues. Clones were read by immunoSEQ multiplex PCR, and TCRdb kept only the in-frame ones, dropping some. The sample records 150,000 to 180,000 clones, around 80% being singletons. The chain recombines TRBV3-1 (or the pseudogene TRBV3-2) with TRBJ2-1, with D tentatively TRBD1 (5 bases). The TCR comes from a man aged 60-69 years with acute or convalescent COVID-19. Sequenced input: peripheral blood. The CDR3 DNA reads as TGTGCCAGCAGCCAAGTGGTCAGGGTGAATGAGCAGTTCTTC. Translating gives CASSQVVRVNEQFF.